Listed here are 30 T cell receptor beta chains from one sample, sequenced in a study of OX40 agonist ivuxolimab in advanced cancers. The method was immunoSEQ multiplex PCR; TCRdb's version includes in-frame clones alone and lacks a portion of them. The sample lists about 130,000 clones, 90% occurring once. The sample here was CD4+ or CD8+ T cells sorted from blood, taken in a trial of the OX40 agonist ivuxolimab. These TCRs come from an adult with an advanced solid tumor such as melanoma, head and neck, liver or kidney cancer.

CDR3 in DNA: TGTGCCAGTCGGCAGGGTGGTACCTACGAGCAGTACTTC. Translation: CASRQGGTYEQYF. The chain is built from TRBV19 and TRBJ2-7; the D gene is possibly TRBD1 (5 bases). V lost 8 bases and J lost 2, with 13 bases in between. The CDR3 is 13 residues long. Germline CDR1 is LNHDA and CDR2 is SQIVND (reference sequence).

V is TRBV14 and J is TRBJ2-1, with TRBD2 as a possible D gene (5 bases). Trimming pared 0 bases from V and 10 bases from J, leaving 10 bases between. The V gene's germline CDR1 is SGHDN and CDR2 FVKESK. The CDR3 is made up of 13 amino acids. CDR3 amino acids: CASSQEGGGEQFF. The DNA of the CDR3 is TGTGCCAGCAGCCAAGAAGGAGGTGGCGAGCAGTTCTTC.

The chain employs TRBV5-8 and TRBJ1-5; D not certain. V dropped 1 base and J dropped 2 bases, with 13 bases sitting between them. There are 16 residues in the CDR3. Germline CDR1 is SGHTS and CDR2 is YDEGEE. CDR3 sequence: CASSLNPTQGNQPQHF. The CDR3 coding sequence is TGTGCCAGCAGCTTGAATCCAACCCAGGGCAATCAGCCCCAGCATTTT. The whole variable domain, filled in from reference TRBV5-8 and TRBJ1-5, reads EAGVTQSPTHLIKTRGQQATLRCSPISGHTSVYWYQQALGLGLQFLLWYDEGEERNRGNFPPRFSGRQFPNYSSELNVNALELEDSALYLCASSLNPTQGNQPQHFGDGTRLSIL.

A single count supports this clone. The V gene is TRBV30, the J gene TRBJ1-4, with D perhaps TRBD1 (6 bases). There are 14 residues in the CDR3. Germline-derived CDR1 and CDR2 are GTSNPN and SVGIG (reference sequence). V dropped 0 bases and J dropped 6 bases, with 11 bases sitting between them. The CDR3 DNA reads TGTGCCTGGAGTGTGGGCGGGGGCGATGAAAAACTGTTTTTT. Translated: CAWSVGGGDEKLFF.

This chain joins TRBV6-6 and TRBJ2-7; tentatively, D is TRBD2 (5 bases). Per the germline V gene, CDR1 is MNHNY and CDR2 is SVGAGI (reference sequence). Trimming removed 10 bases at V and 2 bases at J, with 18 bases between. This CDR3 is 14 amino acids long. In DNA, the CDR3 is TGTGCCACCGAAAGCGGATACCAACCCTACGAGCAGTACTTC. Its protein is CATESGYQPYEQYF.

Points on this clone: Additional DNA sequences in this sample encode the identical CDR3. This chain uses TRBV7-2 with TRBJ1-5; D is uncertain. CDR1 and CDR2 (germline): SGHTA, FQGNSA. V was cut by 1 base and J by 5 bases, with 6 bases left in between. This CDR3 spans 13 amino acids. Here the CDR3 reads CASSLGRDQPQHF. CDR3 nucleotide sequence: TGTGCCAGCAGCTTAGGTAGGGATCAGCCCCAGCATTTT.

The CDR3 region is CAWSGGETQYF. CDR3 in DNA: TGTGCCTGGAGCGGAGGGGAGACCCAGTACTTC. This chain links TRBV30 with TRBJ2-5; D perhaps matches TRBD2 (6 bases). CDR3 length equals 11 residues. Between the trimmed V and J ends, which lost 3 bases and 5 bases, there was a span of 7 bases. The germline V gene has CDR1 GTSNPN and CDR2 SVGIG (reference sequence).

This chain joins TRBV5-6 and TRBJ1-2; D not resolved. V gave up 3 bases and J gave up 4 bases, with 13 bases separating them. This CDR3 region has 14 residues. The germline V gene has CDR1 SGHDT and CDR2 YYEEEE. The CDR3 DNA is TGTGCCAGCAGCTCCCTAAAAGGGAGCTATGGCTACACCTTC. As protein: CASSSLKGSYGYTF.

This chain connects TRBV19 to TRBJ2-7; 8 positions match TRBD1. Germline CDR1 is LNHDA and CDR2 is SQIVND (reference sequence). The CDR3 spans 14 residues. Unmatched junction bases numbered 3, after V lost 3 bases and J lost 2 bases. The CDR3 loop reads CASSIGTGPYEQYF. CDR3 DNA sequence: TGTGCCAGTAGTATCGGGACAGGCCCCTACGAGCAGTACTTC.

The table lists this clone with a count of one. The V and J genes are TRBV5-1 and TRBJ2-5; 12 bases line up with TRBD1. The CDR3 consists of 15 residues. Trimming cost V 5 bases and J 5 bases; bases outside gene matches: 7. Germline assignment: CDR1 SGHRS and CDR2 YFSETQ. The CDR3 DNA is TGCGCCAGCAGACCGGGGACAGGGGGCCCCGAGACCCAGTACTTC. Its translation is CASRPGTGGPETQYF.

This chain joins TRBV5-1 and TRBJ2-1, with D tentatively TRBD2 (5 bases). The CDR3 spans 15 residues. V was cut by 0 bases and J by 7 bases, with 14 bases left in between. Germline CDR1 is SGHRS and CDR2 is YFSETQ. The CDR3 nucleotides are TGCGCCAGCAGCTTGGAGGTGGGAGCTGGGAATGAGCAGTTCTTC. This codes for CASSLEVGAGNEQFF.

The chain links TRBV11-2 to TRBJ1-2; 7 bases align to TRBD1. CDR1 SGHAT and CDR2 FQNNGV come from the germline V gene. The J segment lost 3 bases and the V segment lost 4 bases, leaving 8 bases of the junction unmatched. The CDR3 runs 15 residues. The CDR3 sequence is CASSSPGTDYYGYTF. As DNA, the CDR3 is TGTGCCAGCAGCTCCCCTGGGACAGATTACTATGGCTACACCTTC.

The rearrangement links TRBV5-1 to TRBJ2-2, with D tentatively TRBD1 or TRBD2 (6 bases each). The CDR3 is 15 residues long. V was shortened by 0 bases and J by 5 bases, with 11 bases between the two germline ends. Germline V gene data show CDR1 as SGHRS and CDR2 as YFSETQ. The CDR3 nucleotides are TGCGCCAGCAGCTTGGTGGGGGGCGGAACCGGGGAGCTGTTTTTT. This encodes CASSLVGGGTGELFF.

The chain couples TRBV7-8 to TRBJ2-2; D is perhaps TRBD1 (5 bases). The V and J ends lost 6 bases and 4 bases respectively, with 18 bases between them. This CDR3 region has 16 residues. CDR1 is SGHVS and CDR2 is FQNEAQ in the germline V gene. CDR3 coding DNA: TGTGCCAGCAGTAAGACAGCCCCTCAGGGCACCGGGGAGCTGTTTTTT. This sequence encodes CASSKTAPQGTGELFF.

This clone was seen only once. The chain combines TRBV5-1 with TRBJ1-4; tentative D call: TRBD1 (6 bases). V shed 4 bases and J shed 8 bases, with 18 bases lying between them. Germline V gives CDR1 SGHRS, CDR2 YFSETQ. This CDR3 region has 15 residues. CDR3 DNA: TGCGCCAGCAGCCTGGACAGCCCCATAAGGGAAAAACTGTTTTTT. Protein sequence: CASSLDSPIREKLFF.

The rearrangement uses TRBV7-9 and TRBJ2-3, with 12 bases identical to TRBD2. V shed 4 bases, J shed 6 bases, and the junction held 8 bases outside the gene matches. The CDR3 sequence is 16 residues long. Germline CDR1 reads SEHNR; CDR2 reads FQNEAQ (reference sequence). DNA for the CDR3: TGTGCCAGCAGCTATTCTAGCGGGAGGGTTGGGGATACGCAGTATTTT. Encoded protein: CASSYSSGRVGDTQYF.

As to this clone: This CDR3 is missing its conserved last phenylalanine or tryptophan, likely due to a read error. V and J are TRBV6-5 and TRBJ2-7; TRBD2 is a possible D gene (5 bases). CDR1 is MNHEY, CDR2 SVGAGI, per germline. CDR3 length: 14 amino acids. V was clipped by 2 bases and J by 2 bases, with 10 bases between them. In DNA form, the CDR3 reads TGTGCCAGCAGTTACAATCGGGATACCTACGAGCAGTACCTC. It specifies CASSYNRDTYEQYL.

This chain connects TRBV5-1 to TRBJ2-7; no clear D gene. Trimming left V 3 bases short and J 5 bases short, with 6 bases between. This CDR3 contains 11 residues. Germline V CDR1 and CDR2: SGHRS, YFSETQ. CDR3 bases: TGCGCCAGCAGCTCGTTCAACGAGCAGTACTTC. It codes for CASSSFNEQYF. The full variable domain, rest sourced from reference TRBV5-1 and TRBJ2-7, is KAGVTQTPRYLIKTRGQQVTLSCSPISGHRSVSWYQQTPGQGLQFLFEYFSETQRNKGNFPGRFSGRQFSNSRSEMNVSTLELGDSALYLCASSSFNEQYFGPGTRLTVT.

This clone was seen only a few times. The CDR3 DNA is TGTGCCAGCAGTGAAGGAAAAGGACAGGGGGTCGGGGAGACCCAGTACTTC. Its translation: CASSEGKGQGVGETQYF. The chain joins TRBV6-1 to TRBJ2-5, with TRBD1 identical over 10 bases. V gave up 1 base and J gave up 5 bases; unmatched junction bases: 10. The germline CDR1 and CDR2 sequences are MNHNS and SASEGT. CDR3 length: 17 amino acids.

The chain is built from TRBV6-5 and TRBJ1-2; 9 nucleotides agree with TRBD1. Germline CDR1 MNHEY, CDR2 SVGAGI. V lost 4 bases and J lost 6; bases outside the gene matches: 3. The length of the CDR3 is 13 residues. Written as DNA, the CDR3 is TGTGCCAGCAGTTGGACAGGGGAAGATGGCTACACCTTC. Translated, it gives CASSWTGEDGYTF.

CDR3 residues: CASKTGTGDSPLHF. The CDR3 DNA follows: TGTGCCAGCAAAACCGGGACAGGGGATTCACCCCTCCACTTT. The rearrangement joins TRBV30 to TRBJ1-6; TRBD1 agrees at 10 bases. Germline CDR1 is GTSNPN and CDR2 is SVGIG (reference sequence). Germline trimming cut 8 bases from V and 8 bases from J; bases unmatched to any gene: 9. The CDR3 consists of 14 residues.

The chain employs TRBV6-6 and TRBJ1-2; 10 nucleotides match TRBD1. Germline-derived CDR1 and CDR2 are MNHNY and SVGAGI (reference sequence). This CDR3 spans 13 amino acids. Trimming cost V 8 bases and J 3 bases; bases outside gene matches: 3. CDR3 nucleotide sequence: TGTGCCAGCCGACAGGGGGCAGACTATGGCTACACCTTC. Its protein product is CASRQGADYGYTF.

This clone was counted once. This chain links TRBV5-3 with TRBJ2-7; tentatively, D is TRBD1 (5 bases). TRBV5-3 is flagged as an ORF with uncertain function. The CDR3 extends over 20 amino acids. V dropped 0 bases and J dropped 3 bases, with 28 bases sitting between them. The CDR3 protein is CARSLVAGQRCGATGYEQYF. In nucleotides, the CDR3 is TGTGCCAGAAGCTTGGTCGCAGGACAACGGTGCGGAGCGACCGGCTACGAGCAGTACTTC.

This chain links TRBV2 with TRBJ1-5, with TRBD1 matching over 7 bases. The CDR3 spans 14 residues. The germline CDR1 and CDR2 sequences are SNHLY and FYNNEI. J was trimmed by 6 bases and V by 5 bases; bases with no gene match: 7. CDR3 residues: CASSMTGFAQPQHF. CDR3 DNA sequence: TGTGCCAGCAGTATGACAGGGTTTGCTCAGCCCCAGCATTTT.

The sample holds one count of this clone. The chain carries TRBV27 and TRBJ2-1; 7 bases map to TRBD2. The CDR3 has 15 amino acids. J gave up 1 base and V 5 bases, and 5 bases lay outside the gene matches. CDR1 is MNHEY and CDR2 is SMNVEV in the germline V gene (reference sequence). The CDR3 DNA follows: TGTGCCAGCAGTGGAGCGGGATTATCCTACAATGAGCAGTTCTTC. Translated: CASSGAGLSYNEQFF.

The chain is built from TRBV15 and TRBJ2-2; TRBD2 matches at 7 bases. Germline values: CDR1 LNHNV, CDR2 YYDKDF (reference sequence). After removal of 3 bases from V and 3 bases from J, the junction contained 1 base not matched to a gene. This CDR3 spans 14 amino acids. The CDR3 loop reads CATSRGGDTGELFF. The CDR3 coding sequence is TGTGCCACCAGCAGGGGGGGGGACACCGGGGAGCTGTTTTTT.

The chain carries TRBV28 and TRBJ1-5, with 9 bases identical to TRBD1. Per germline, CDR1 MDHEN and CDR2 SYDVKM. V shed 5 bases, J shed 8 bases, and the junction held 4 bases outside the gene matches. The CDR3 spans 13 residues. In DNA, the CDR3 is TGTGCCAGCAGTGGGACAGGGAGGAAGCCCCAGCATTTT. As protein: CASSGTGRKPQHF.

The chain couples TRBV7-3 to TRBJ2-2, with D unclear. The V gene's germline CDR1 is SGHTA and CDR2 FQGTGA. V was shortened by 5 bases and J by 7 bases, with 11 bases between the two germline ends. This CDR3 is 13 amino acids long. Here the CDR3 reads CASSPGPHGELFF. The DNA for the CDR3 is TGTGCCAGCAGCCCCGGGCCACACGGGGAGCTGTTTTTT.

CDR3 residues: CASSDLGFAKLFF. The CDR3 nucleotides are TGTGCCAGCAGTGATCTGGGCTTTGCAAAACTGTTTTTT. The genes are TRBV2 and TRBJ1-4, with D hard to call. The V end was cut by 3 bases, the J end by 10 bases, with 12 bases between. The CDR3 has 13 residues. Per the germline V gene, CDR1 is SNHLY and CDR2 is FYNNEI.

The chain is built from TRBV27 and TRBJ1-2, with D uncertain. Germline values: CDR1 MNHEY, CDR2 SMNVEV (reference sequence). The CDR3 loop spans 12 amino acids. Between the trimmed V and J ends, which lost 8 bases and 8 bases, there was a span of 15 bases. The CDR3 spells CASFFAGGGYTF. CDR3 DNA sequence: TGTGCCAGCTTCTTCGCGGGTGGAGGCTACACCTTC.